This TCR beta chain stems from a study of OX40 agonist ivuxolimab in advanced cancers. Germline CDR1 is SGHRS and CDR2 is YFSETQ. The CDR3 sequence is 16 residues long. V was clipped by 4 bases and J by 2 bases; unmatched bases: 8. Produced via immunoSEQ multiplex PCR; TCRdb's table is partial and in-frame only. Found here are approximately 100,000 clones, 90% of them singletons; the top ten hold 0.31%. The sequence was obtained from an adult with an advanced solid tumor such as melanoma, head and neck, liver or kidney cancer. The material sequenced was CD4+ or CD8+ T cells sorted from blood, taken in a trial of the OX40 agonist ivuxolimab. This chain uses TRBV5-1 with TRBJ2-3, with 9 positions matching TRBD1. The DNA for the CDR3 is TGCGCCAGCAGCGCGGGACGGACAGGGGCCACAGATACGCAGTATTTT. It is translated as CASSAGRTGATDTQYF.